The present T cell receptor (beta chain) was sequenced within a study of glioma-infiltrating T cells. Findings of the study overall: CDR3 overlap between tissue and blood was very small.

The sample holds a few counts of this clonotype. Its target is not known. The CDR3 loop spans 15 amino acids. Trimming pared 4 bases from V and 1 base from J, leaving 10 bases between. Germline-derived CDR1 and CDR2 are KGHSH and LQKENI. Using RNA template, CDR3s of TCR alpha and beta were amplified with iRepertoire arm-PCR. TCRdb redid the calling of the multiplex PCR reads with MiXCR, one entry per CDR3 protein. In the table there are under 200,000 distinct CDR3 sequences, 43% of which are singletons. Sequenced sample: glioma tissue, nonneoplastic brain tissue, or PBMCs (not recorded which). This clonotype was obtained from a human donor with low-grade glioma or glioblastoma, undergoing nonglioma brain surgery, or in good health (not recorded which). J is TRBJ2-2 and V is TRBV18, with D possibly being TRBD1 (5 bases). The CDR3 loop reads CASSQQDGNTGELFF. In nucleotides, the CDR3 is TGTGCCAGCTCACAACAGGATGGGAACACCGGGGAGCTGTTTTTT.